The text below deals with one T cell receptor (beta chain). Its antigen remains unknown. The sample's time point: newly diagnosed GD, antithyroid drugs for less than 3 months. From RNA extracted from PBMCs, the TCR library was made. The germline V and J ends were trimmed by 2 bases and 3 bases, with 11 bases remaining between them. The CDR3 has 14 residues. Germline V gene sequence: CDR1 ENHRY, CDR2 SYGVKD. This sample is part of a study of regulatory T cells in long-lasting Graves disease. Overall study results and limits: Among persistent patients, a larger number of public clonotypes were shared (about 2,700) than among newly diagnosed patients (966). Preferential use of TRBV28, TRBJ1-2 and TRBJ2-5 was seen in persistent disease.

Arm-PCR of CDR3 regions and iRepertoire HTBI primers were used to build TCR beta libraries. TCRdb re-derived calls from the multiplex PCR reads in MiXCR, one entry per CDR3 protein. This sample yields around 460,000 distinct CDR3 sequences, of which 14% are seen a single time; approximately 15% belongs to the top ten. This same sample was also taken into another study, of T cells in Graves' hyperthyroidism and ophthalmopathy. This second study says: The study left out patients who had uncontrolled infection, other autoimmune disease, pregnancy or lactation. Blood also held most thyroid clonotypes expanded beyond 0.001.

The clonotype originates from a woman aged 45 to 65 with Graves disease. The rearrangement links TRBV10-3 to TRBJ2-7; D is unresolved. Here the sequenced sample was peripheral blood mononuclear cells (PBMCs), taken at new diagnosis, from a patient treated with antithyroid drugs. CDR3 DNA sequence: TGTGCCATCAGTGAGCACAACTCCTACTACGAGCAGTACTTC. It translates to CAISEHNSYYEQYF.